Reported below is one TCR beta chain. Its antigen is unknown. The V and J ends lost 5 bases and 2 bases respectively, with 13 bases between them. From germline, CDR1 is SGHAT and CDR2 FQNNGV. The CDR3 consists of 14 residues. This sample was included in a study of a mutant IDH1 vaccine in newly diagnosed glioma. Time point specified: week 47, end of study. The content of each vaccine dose was 300 ug of mutant IDH1 20-mer peptide, and topical imiquimod accompanied it. Across weeks 1, 3, 5, 7, 11, 15, 19 and 23, patients received a vaccination each time, eight in all. Only in-frame clones appear in the TCRdb table, and some are missing; sequencing was by immunoSEQ multiplex PCR. The sample holds 45,000 to 65,000 clones; less than 70% are singletons and the top ten take about 5%.

The specimen comprised peripheral blood mononuclear cells (PBMCs), sampled from a glioma patient whose treatment included an IDH1 peptide vaccine. The chain recombines TRBV11-2 with TRBJ2-7; tentative D call: TRBD1 (5 bases). This clonotype originated in a middle-aged man with glioma. Some clones in this sample may be carry-over from other donors' samples. As DNA, the CDR3 is TGTGCCAGCAGCGGTTCAACAGGTGCCTACGAGCAGTACTTC. Residues: CASSGSTGAYEQYF.